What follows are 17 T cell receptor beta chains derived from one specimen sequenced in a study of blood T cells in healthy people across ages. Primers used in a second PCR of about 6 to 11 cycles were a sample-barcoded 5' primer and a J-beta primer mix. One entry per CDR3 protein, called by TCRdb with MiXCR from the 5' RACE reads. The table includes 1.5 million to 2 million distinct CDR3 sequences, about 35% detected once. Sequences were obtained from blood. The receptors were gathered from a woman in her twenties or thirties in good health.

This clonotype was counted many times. Here the CDR3 reads CASSPSGSGEQYF. The CDR3 DNA reads TGTGCCAGCAGCCCCAGCGGGAGCGGCGAGCAGTACTTC. The chain employs TRBV3-1 and TRBJ2-7; 8 nucleotides match TRBD2. From germline, CDR1 is LGHDT and CDR2 YNNKEL (reference sequence). V shed 4 bases, J shed 6 bases, and the junction held 5 bases outside the gene matches. This CDR3 has 13 amino acids.

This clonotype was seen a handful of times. As DNA, the CDR3 is TGCAGTGCTGGCAGCCCCAATGAGCAGTTCTTC. It codes for CSAGSPNEQFF. The chain employs TRBV20-1 and TRBJ2-1; D ambiguous. CDR3 length: 11 residues. Per the germline V gene, CDR1 is DFQATT and CDR2 is SNEGSKA (reference sequence). V gave up 5 bases and J gave up 6 bases, with 8 bases separating them.

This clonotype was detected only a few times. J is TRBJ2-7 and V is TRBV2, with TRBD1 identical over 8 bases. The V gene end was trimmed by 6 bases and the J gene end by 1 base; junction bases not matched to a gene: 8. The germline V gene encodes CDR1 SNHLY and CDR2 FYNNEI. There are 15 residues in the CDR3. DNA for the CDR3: TGTGCCAGCAGCGCGCCACGGACAGGGTCCTACGAGCAGTACTTC. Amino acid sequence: CASSAPRTGSYEQYF.

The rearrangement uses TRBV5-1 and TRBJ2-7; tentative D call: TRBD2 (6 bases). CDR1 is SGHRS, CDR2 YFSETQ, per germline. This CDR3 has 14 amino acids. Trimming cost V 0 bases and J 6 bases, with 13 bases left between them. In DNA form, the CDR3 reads TGCGCCAGCAGCTTGGCGGGGATTAGCGGCGAGCAGTACTTC. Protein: CASSLAGISGEQYF.

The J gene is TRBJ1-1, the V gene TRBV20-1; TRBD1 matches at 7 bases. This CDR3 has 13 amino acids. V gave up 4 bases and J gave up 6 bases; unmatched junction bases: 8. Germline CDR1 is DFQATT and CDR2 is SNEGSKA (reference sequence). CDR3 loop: CSAKDRVGAEAFF. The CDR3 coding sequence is TGCAGTGCTAAAGACAGGGTGGGTGCTGAAGCTTTCTTT.

The DNA for the CDR3 is TGTGCCAGCAGCTTCTCGGGGCCAAACTATGGCTACACCTTC. Translating it yields CASSFSGPNYGYTF. The chain combines TRBV9 with TRBJ1-2; a possible D gene is TRBD1 (5 bases). Germline V gene sequence: CDR1 SGDLS, CDR2 YYNGEE. Deletions cut 4 bases from V and 2 bases from J, with 12 bases between. CDR3 length: 14 amino acids.

The CDR3 here is CASSAGSQETQYF. CDR3 DNA sequence: TGTGCCAGCAGCGCGGGGAGTCAAGAGACCCAGTACTTC. V and J are TRBV9 and TRBJ2-5; D possibly corresponds to TRBD2 (5 bases). V was trimmed by 3 bases and J by 2 bases, leaving 8 bases between them. This CDR3 region has 13 residues. The germline V gene has CDR1 SGDLS and CDR2 YYNGEE.

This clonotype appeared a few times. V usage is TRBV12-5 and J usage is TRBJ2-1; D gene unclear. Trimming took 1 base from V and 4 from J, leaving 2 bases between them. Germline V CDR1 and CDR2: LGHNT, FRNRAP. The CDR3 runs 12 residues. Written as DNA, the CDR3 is TGTGCTAGTGGTTTGGCATACAATGAGCAGTTCTTC. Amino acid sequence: CASGLAYNEQFF.

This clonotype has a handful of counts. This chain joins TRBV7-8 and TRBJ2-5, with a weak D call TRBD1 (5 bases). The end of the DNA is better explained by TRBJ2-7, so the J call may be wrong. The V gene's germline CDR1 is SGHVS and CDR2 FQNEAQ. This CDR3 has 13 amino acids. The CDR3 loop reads CASGPLRVYEQYF. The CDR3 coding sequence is TGTGCCAGCGGCCCCCTCAGGGTCTACGAGCAGTACTTC.

CDR3 amino acids: CASSQETPGSYEQYF. The CDR3 bases are TGTGCCAGCAGCCAAGAAACCCCTGGTTCCTACGAGCAGTACTTC. The chain joins TRBV3-1 to TRBJ2-7; D gene unclear. The CDR3 consists of 15 residues. Germline lookup yields CDR1 LGHDT and CDR2 YNNKEL (reference sequence). Trimming cost V 0 bases and J 1 base, with 10 bases left between them.

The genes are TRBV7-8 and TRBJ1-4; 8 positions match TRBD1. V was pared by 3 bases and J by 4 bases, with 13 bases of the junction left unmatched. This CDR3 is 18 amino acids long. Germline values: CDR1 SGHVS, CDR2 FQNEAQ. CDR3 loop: CASSFDYGQGLLNEKLFF. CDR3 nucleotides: TGTGCCAGCAGCTTCGATTATGGACAGGGACTCCTTAATGAAAAACTGTTTTTT.

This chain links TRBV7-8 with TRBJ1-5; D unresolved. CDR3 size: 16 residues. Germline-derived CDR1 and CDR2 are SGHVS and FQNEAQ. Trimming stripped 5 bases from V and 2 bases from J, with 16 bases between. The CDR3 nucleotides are TGTGCCAGCAGCCCAGACGTGGATTTTGGCAATCAGCCCCAGCATTTT. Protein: CASSPDVDFGNQPQHF.

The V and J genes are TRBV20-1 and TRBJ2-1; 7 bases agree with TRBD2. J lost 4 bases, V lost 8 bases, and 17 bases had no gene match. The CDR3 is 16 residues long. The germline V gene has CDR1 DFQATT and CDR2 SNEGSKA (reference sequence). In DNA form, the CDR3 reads TGCAGTCCCGAGCCCCCCGGGGGGTGGGGGTACAATGAGCAGTTCTTC. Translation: CSPEPPGGWGYNEQFF.

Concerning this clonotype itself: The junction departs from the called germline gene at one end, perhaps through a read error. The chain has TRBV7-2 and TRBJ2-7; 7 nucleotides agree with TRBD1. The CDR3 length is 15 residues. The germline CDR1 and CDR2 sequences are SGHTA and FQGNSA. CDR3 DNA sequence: TGTGCCGGCAGCTTAAAGGGGGCAGGGTCCTACGAGCAGTACTTC. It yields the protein CAGSLKGAGSYEQYF.

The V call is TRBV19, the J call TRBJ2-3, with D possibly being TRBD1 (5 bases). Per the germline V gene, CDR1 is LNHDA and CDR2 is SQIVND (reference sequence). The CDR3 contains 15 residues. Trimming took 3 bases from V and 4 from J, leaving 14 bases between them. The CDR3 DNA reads TGTGCCAGTAGTATGGTGGGGCTCAATTCAGATACGCAGTATTTT. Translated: CASSMVGLNSDTQYF.

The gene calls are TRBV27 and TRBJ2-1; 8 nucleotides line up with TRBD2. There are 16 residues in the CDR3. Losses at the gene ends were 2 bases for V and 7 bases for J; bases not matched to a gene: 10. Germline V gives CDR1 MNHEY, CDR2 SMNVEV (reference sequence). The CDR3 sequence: CASSLPPGGRRNEQFF. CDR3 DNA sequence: TGTGCCAGCAGTTTACCGCCGGGCGGGAGGAGGAATGAGCAGTTCTTC.

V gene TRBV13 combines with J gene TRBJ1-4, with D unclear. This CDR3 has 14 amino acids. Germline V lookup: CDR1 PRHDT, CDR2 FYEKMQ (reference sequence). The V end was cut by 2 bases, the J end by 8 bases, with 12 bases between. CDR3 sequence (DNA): TGTGCCAGCAGCTTAATGTGGCGGGGAGAAAAACTGTTTTTT. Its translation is CASSLMWRGEKLFF. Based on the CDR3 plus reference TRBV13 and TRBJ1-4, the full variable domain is AAGVIQSPRHLIKEKRETATLKCYPIPRHDTVYWYQQGPGQDPQFLISFYEKMQSDKGSIPDRFSAQQFSDYHSELNMSSLELGDSALYFCASSLMWRGEKLFFGSGTQLSVL.